This T cell receptor beta chain was observed in a study of radiotherapy plus CTLA-4 blockade in lung cancer. Clones were sequenced by immunoSEQ multiplex PCR, and TCRdb holds only the in-frame ones, with some missing. Of 9,500 to 15,000 clones in the sample, about 86% are singletons; the top ten hold approximately 30%. The germline V gene has CDR1 LNHNV and CDR2 YYDKDF (reference sequence). The V gene lost 3 bases and the J gene lost 4 bases, with 9 bases spanning the gap. The CDR3 has 13 amino acids. The sample consisted of peripheral blood, taken from a patient treated with radiotherapy plus ipilimumab. This sequence was found in a human donor with non-small cell lung cancer that progressed on radiotherapy plus ipilimumab. The chain uses TRBV15 and TRBJ1-2; TRBD1 is a possible D gene (6 bases). The CDR3 sequence: CATSSTGIYGYTF. CDR3 DNA sequence: TGTGCCACCAGCAGTACAGGGATCTATGGCTACACCTTC.